Listed below are T cell receptor beta chains from one sample, sequenced in a study of T cell repertoires in cytomegalovirus infection. TCRdb itself ran the reads through MiXCR, one entry per CDR3 protein. The data contain approximately 550,000 distinct CDR3 sequences, 15% to 20% of them singletons. The sample consisted of CD8+ T cells from PBMCs. The receptor set was obtained from a human donor in good health (CMV status not recorded). Some clones in this sample may be carry-over from other donors' samples. The CDR3 runs from the conserved cysteine through the conserved F or W. The order of the fields is CDR3 protein, V gene, J gene, clone size, D gene. The D gene is left open where the match is weak. The size entry is marked missing in some rows and otherwise reads once, few, many or a size class.

cdr3_aa: CAGIGPSGTQYF; v_call: TRBV5-1; j_call: TRBJ2-5; clone_size: .; d_call: .
cdr3_aa: CASSLAPGAREQYF; v_call: TRBV5-4; j_call: TRBJ2-7; clone_size: once; d_call: .
cdr3_aa: CASSSAGGPPYEQYF; v_call: TRBV7-2; j_call: TRBJ2-7; clone_size: many; d_call: .
cdr3_aa: CATSRDEGYNEQFF; v_call: TRBV15; j_call: TRBJ2-1; clone_size: few; d_call: .
cdr3_aa: CASSFWRGNEQFF; v_call: TRBV11-2; j_call: TRBJ2-1; clone_size: many; d_call: .
cdr3_aa: CASSQGWGEQFF; v_call: TRBV4-2; j_call: TRBJ2-1; clone_size: few; d_call: .
cdr3_aa: CASSQEYRNTEAFF; v_call: TRBV4-2; j_call: TRBJ1-1; clone_size: .; d_call: .
cdr3_aa: CSARGQTEETQYF; v_call: TRBV20-1; j_call: TRBJ2-5; clone_size: few; d_call: .
cdr3_aa: CASSFRSLGQDYSNYGYTF; v_call: TRBV27; j_call: TRBJ1-2; clone_size: few; d_call: TRBD1
cdr3_aa: CASSLVGTGYSYEQYF; v_call: TRBV7-9; j_call: TRBJ2-7; clone_size: many; d_call: TRBD1
cdr3_aa: CAGRQGNQPQHF; v_call: TRBV6-1; j_call: TRBJ1-5; clone_size: .; d_call: .
cdr3_aa: CASSQVDSNSYEQYF; v_call: TRBV4-1; j_call: TRBJ2-7; clone_size: many; d_call: .
cdr3_aa: CASSPSGTSSEKLFF; v_call: TRBV9; j_call: TRBJ1-4; clone_size: .; d_call: .
cdr3_aa: CASSHGGQGLAFF; v_call: TRBV7-9; j_call: TRBJ1-1; clone_size: many; d_call: TRBD1
cdr3_aa: CASSPDRTGGYYGYTF; v_call: TRBV11-2; j_call: TRBJ1-2; clone_size: many; d_call: TRBD1
cdr3_aa: CASSRRDRHYVYTF; v_call: TRBV12-3/TRBV12-4; j_call: TRBJ1-2; clone_size: .; d_call: TRBD1